The 11 T cell receptor beta chains reported below all come from one sample, sequenced in a study of T cells after yellow fever vaccination. In TCRdb, the 5' RACE reads were re-called with MiXCR into one record per CDR3 protein. The sample includes over 65,000 distinct CDR3 sequences, about 14% of them seen just once. Sample: CD8+ T cells not binding an NS4B(214-222) dextramer, sorted from PBMCs, taken roughly 23 days after the first yellow fever vaccination. The receptors here all came from a young man who received the YFV17D yellow fever vaccine.

The V and J genes are TRBV6-5 and TRBJ2-7; D remains ambiguous. CDR1 is MNHEY, CDR2 SVGAGI, per germline. Trimming cost V 5 bases and J 4 bases, with 9 bases left between them. The CDR3 consists of 12 residues. The CDR3: CASSPDGYEQYV. The CDR3 coding sequence is TGTGCCAGCAGTCCCGACGGATACGAGCAGTACGTC.

This clonotype was found a few times. The chain employs TRBV20-1 and TRBJ2-7; TRBD1 is a possible D gene (6 bases). Germline CDR1 DFQATT, CDR2 SNEGSKA (reference sequence). This CDR3 has 14 residues. Trimming stripped 3 bases from V and 0 bases from J, with 12 bases between. CDR3 protein: CSARDSRSSYEQYV. CDR3 sequence (DNA): TGCAGTGCTAGGGACAGTCGGAGCTCCTACGAGCAGTACGTC.

The CDR3: CASSLAKGAWDTEAFF. The CDR3 DNA reads TGCGCCAGCAGCTTGGCCAAAGGGGCGTGGGACACTGAAGCTTTCTTT. This chain connects TRBV5-1 to TRBJ1-1; perhaps TRBD1 as D (5 bases). Germline V lookup: CDR1 SGHRS, CDR2 YFSETQ. The CDR3 covers 16 residues. V lost 0 bases and J 3 bases, leaving 15 bases between the germline ends. The whole variable domain, filled in from reference TRBV5-1 and TRBJ1-1, reads KAGVTQTPRYLIKTRGQQVTLSCSPISGHRSVSWYQQTPGQGLQFLFEYFSETQRNKGNFPGRFSGRQFSNSRSEMNVSTLELGDSALYLCASSLAKGAWDTEAFFGQGTRLTVV.

The chain is built from TRBV27 and TRBJ2-1; D possibly corresponds to TRBD1 (6 bases). This CDR3 is 16 amino acids long. The V end lost 7 bases, the J end lost 0 bases, and 16 bases lay between the germline ends. Germline V gives CDR1 MNHEY, CDR2 SMNVEV (reference sequence). This CDR3 is CASKTQGPSSYNEQFF. The CDR3 nucleotides are TGTGCCAGCAAAACACAGGGTCCGAGCTCCTACAATGAGCAGTTCTTC.

This clonotype was observed a handful of times. Here the CDR3 reads CASSMYGATPADTQYF. The CDR3, as DNA: TGTGCCAGCAGTATGTACGGGGCCACCCCCGCAGATACGCAGTATTTT. This chain links TRBV2 with TRBJ2-3; D tentatively reads TRBD1 or TRBD2 (5 bases each). Trimming pared 5 bases from V and 4 bases from J, leaving 19 bases between. Looked up from germline, CDR1 is SNHLY and CDR2 is FYNNEI. The CDR3 has 16 amino acids.

The table lists this clonotype with a few counts. The DNA of the CDR3 is TGTGCCAGCAGTTTACAGGTTCTTTCCTACGAGCAGTACTTC. This translates into CASSLQVLSYEQYF. The genes are TRBV12-3 or TRBV12-4 and TRBJ2-7, with unresolved D. The V and J ends lost 2 bases and 1 base respectively, with 9 bases between them. The CDR3 covers 14 residues.

The table lists this clonotype with a few counts. CDR3 in DNA: TGTGCCAGCCGTTGGACAGGCCTTAGTGATACGCAGTATTTT. This codes for CASRWTGLSDTQYF. This chain connects TRBV27 to TRBJ2-3; 7 positions agree with TRBD1. The CDR3 extends over 14 amino acids. The germline V gene has CDR1 MNHEY and CDR2 SMNVEV (reference sequence). Trimming took 8 bases from V and 6 from J; bases not matched to a gene: 11.

This clonotype has only a few counts. The rearrangement links TRBV5-1 to TRBJ2-3; D is possibly TRBD1 (5 bases). CDR1 and CDR2 from the germline V gene are SGHRS and YFSETQ. V shed 0 bases and J shed 3 bases, with 17 bases lying between them. CDR3 length: 17 amino acids. The CDR3 is CASSLAAVRVSTDTQYF. CDR3 DNA: TGCGCCAGCAGCTTGGCGGCGGTCAGGGTCTCTACAGATACGCAGTATTTT.

This clonotype was seen ten or more times. V and J are TRBV7-9 and TRBJ2-7; D may be TRBD1 or TRBD2 (5 bases each). Per the germline V gene, CDR1 is SEHNR and CDR2 is FQNEAQ (reference sequence). The CDR3 is 13 amino acids. Trimming took off 5 bases at V and 2 bases at J, with 10 bases between the two ends. This CDR3 is CASSHRGAYEQYV. DNA of the CDR3: TGTGCCAGCAGCCATAGAGGGGCCTACGAGCAGTACGTC.

This chain connects TRBV27 to TRBJ2-2, with no clear D. CDR1 and CDR2 from the germline V gene are MNHEY and SMNVEV (reference sequence). Trimming took 5 bases from V and 3 from J, leaving 10 bases between them. This CDR3 has 14 amino acids. CDR3 amino acids: CASSVDIYTGELFF. The CDR3 DNA follows: TGTGCCAGCAGTGTCGACATATACACCGGGGAGCTGTTTTTT.

The rearrangement links TRBV10-3 to TRBJ2-2, with 12 bases matching TRBD2. Unmatched junction bases numbered 6, after V lost 1 base and J lost 0 bases. The germline V gene has CDR1 ENHRY and CDR2 SYGVKD. The CDR3 totals 19 residues. The DNA of the CDR3 is TGTGCCATCAGTGAGTACACTAGCGGGGGGCACGCGAACACCGGGGAGCTGTTTTTT. The encoded protein is CAISEYTSGGHANTGELFF.